The clone carrying this T cell receptor beta chain was counted only a few times. CDR3 size: 14 residues. V was trimmed by 3 bases and J by 1 base, leaving 12 bases between them. Looked up from germline, CDR1 is DFQATT and CDR2 is SNEGSKA (reference sequence). The data were obtained in a study of blood T cells in healthy people across ages. Per sample, at least 5 micrograms of total RNA were extracted. Primers used in a second PCR of roughly 6 to 12 cycles were a sample-barcoded 5' primer and a J-beta primer mix. MiXCR was run by TCRdb on the 5' RACE reads, yielding one entry per CDR3 protein. Of around 1,000,000 distinct CDR3 sequences listed, around 27% are singletons. These data are also associated with another study on T cells of mothers and their children. Per that paper: Slightly higher but non-significant overlap marked related mother-child pairs versus unrelated pairs.

The source is a girl aged 2 to 10 in good health. The chain links TRBV20-1 to TRBJ2-5; the D gene is possibly TRBD2 (6 bases). Source material: blood. The CDR3 spells CSARTGELQETQYF. DNA for the CDR3: TGCAGTGCTAGGACGGGGGAACTCCAAGAGACCCAGTACTTC.